The 29 T cell receptor beta chains below come from one sample, sequenced in a study of T cell responses to AZD1222 COVID-19 vaccine. TCRdb's table, derived via immunoSEQ multiplex PCR, lists solely in-frame clones and lacks some. Altogether approximately 200,000 clones are present, about 94% being singletons, with the ten largest covering around 1%. The sequencing here drew on peripheral blood, taken 28 days after the second AZD1222 dose. Every receptor here comes from an adult who received the AZD1222 COVID-19 vaccine.

The chain links TRBV5-1 to TRBJ1-3, with unresolved D. The CDR3 contains 14 residues. Per germline, CDR1 SGHRS and CDR2 YFSETQ. Trimming took 0 bases from V and 2 from J, leaving 6 bases between them. Here the CDR3 reads CASSLDSAGNTIYF. The DNA for the CDR3 is TGCGCCAGCAGCTTGGATTCGGCTGGAAACACCATATATTTT. Complete variable domain (other parts from reference TRBV5-1 and TRBJ1-3): KAGVTQTPRYLIKTRGQQVTLSCSPISGHRSVSWYQQTPGQGLQFLFEYFSETQRNKGNFPGRFSGRQFSNSRSEMNVSTLELGDSALYLCASSLDSAGNTIYFGEGSWLTVV.

The chain recombines TRBV15 with TRBJ2-5; 9 bases line up with TRBD1. CDR1 and CDR2 from the germline V gene are LNHNV and YYDKDF (reference sequence). This CDR3 contains 14 residues. After removal of 7 bases from V and 10 bases from J, the junction contained 13 bases not matched to a gene. In DNA, the CDR3 is TGTGCCACCACGGCGGACAGGGGCCGCCAAGACCAGTACTTC. Its protein product is CATTADRGRQDQYF.

V gene TRBV6-1 combines with J gene TRBJ1-5; TRBD1 might be the D (5 bases). V was cut by 0 bases and J by 5 bases, with 8 bases left in between. Germline V gene lookup returns CDR1 MNHNS and CDR2 SASEGT. The CDR3 spans 14 residues. CDR3 protein: CASSEAGGDQPQHF. CDR3 nucleotides: TGTGCCAGCAGTGAAGCGGGGGGAGATCAGCCCCAGCATTTT.

The table lists this clone with a count of one. CDR3 region: CASSTLWGQVNTEAFF. For the CDR3, the DNA is TGTGCCAGCAGCACCTTATGGGGACAGGTAAACACTGAAGCTTTCTTT. The gene calls are TRBV6-6 and TRBJ1-1; 8 bases are a match to TRBD1. This CDR3 has 16 amino acids. Germline-derived CDR1 and CDR2 are MNHNY and SVGAGI (reference sequence). Germline trimming cut 6 bases from V and 2 bases from J; bases unmatched to any gene: 11.

The CDR3 is CAIIPGSPWDWSYNSPLHF. In DNA form, the CDR3 reads TGTGCCATCATTCCAGGGTCCCCCTGGGATTGGTCCTATAATTCACCCCTCCACTTT. V usage is TRBV10-3 and J usage is TRBJ1-6; possible D gene TRBD1, 5 bases. The CDR3 length is 19 residues. Trimming left V 7 bases short and J 1 base short, with 23 bases between. Germline loops: CDR1 ENHRY, CDR2 SYGVKD.

CDR3 sequence: CASSQESGRVNHEQYF. CDR3 in DNA: TGCGCCAGCAGCCAAGAGAGCGGCAGGGTAAACCACGAGCAGTACTTC. This chain uses TRBV4-1 with TRBJ2-7; either TRBD1 or TRBD2 may fit D (5 bases each). Trimming cost V 0 bases and J 5 bases, with 17 bases left between them. In germline, CDR1 is MGHRA, CDR2 YSYEKL. The CDR3 runs to 16 residues.

The V and J genes are TRBV27 and TRBJ2-7; 8 bases are shared with TRBD2. Germline loops: CDR1 MNHEY, CDR2 SMNVEV (reference sequence). V lost 6 bases and J lost 1; bases outside the gene matches: 11. The CDR3 runs 16 residues. The CDR3 loop is CASSPMRGAGSYEQYF. The CDR3 DNA is TGTGCCAGCAGCCCGATGCGGGGGGCGGGATCCTACGAGCAGTACTTC.

The chain carries TRBV7-8 and TRBJ1-2, with D possibly being TRBD1 (6 bases). This CDR3 contains 14 residues. CDR1 and CDR2 from the germline V gene are SGHVS and FQNEAQ. V was trimmed by 5 bases and J by 5 bases, leaving 15 bases between them. This CDR3 is CASSPGAELYGYTF. The CDR3 DNA is TGTGCCAGCAGCCCGGGGGCAGAACTATATGGCTACACCTTC.

The chain joins TRBV9 to TRBJ2-5, with 11 bases identical to TRBD1. V lost 2 bases, J lost 5 bases, and 5 bases stayed unmatched. The CDR3 loop spans 15 amino acids. Looked up from germline, CDR1 is SGDLS and CDR2 is YYNGEE. CDR3 DNA sequence: TGTGCCAGCAGCGTGAGGACAGGGGGCATGGAGACCCAGTACTTC. This gives the protein CASSVRTGGMETQYF. The complete variable domain, with remaining parts taken from reference TRBV9 and TRBJ2-5, reads DSGVTQTPKHLITATGQRVTLRCSPRSGDLSVYWYQQSLDQGLQFLIQYYNGEERAKGNILERFSAQQFPDLHSELNLSSLELGDSALYFCASSVRTGGMETQYFGPGTRLLVL.

The V call is TRBV7-3, the J call TRBJ2-7; 8 bases line up with TRBD2. V lost 5 bases, J lost 0 bases, and 9 bases stayed unmatched. This CDR3 contains 16 residues. Germline-derived CDR1 and CDR2 are SGHTA and FQGTGA. The CDR3, as DNA: TGTGCCAGCAGCCCGGGACTAGGGGCGAGCTCCTACGAGCAGTACTTC. As protein: CASSPGLGASSYEQYF.

The chain employs TRBV28 and TRBJ1-2; D is undetermined. The CDR3 runs to 14 residues. The V end lost 2 bases, the J end lost 4 bases, and 11 bases lay between the germline ends. Germline values: CDR1 MDHEN, CDR2 SYDVKM. CDR3 residues: CASSLGQNGYGYTF. CDR3 coding DNA: TGTGCCAGCAGTTTAGGTCAGAATGGCTATGGCTACACCTTC.

The genes are TRBV14 and TRBJ2-7, with 7 bases identical to TRBD1. CDR3 length: 14 amino acids. Trimming cost V 3 bases and J 5 bases; bases outside gene matches: 7. Germline V lookup: CDR1 SGHDN, CDR2 FVKESK. The CDR3 bases are TGTGCCAGCAGCCAGCCGGAACAGGGGAACGAGCAGTACTTC. This sequence encodes CASSQPEQGNEQYF.

The J gene is TRBJ1-4, the V gene TRBV6-2 or TRBV6-3; unclear D gene. Germline V CDR1 and CDR2: MNHEY, SVGEGT. The V gene lost 0 bases and the J gene lost 11 bases, with 4 bases spanning the gap. The CDR3 has 11 amino acids. CDR3 sequence reads: CASSYSGKLFF. CDR3 nucleotides: TGTGCCAGCAGTTACTCGGGGAAACTGTTTTTT.

The chain recombines TRBV10-3 with TRBJ2-1; 9 positions agree with TRBD1. Germline V gene lookup returns CDR1 ENHRY and CDR2 SYGVKD. J was trimmed by 5 bases and V by 10 bases; bases with no gene match: 15. The CDR3 runs 16 residues. This CDR3 reads CATAPEGQGIHNEQFF. The DNA of the CDR3 is TGTGCCACCGCCCCGGAGGGACAGGGTATCCACAATGAGCAGTTCTTC.

The chain has TRBV19 and TRBJ2-1; possible D gene TRBD2, 6 bases. This CDR3 has 14 residues. CDR1 is LNHDA and CDR2 is SQIVND in the germline V gene (reference sequence). Trimming left V 5 bases short and J 8 bases short, with 16 bases between. CDR3 in DNA: TGTGCCAGTAGTGGGACTGGAGCTTCGGATGAGCAGTTCTTC. This sequence encodes CASSGTGASDEQFF.

The gene calls are TRBV7-2 and TRBJ1-2, with 9 bases that match TRBD1. The CDR3 loop spans 14 amino acids. The germline V gene encodes CDR1 SGHTA and CDR2 FQGNSA. The trim removed 1 base at V and 10 bases at J, leaving 7 bases unmatched. The CDR3 sequence: CASSLVQGAQFYTF. The CDR3 bases are TGTGCCAGCAGCTTAGTACAGGGGGCGCAATTCTACACCTTC.

The rearrangement links TRBV29-1 to TRBJ1-4, with a weak D call TRBD1 (5 bases). Germline V CDR1 and CDR2: SQVTM, ANQGSEA. The V end was cut by 7 bases, the J end by 11 bases, with 14 bases between. This CDR3 has 11 residues. The CDR3 DNA is TGCAGCGCAGAACAGGAAGGGAAACTGTTTTTT. Translating it yields CSAEQEGKLFF.

The rearrangement uses TRBV3-1 (or the pseudogene TRBV3-2) and TRBJ2-2, with TRBD2 matching 11 bases. Trimming cost V 5 bases and J 0 bases; bases outside gene matches: 5. Germline CDR1 and CDR2: LGHDT and YNNKEL (reference sequence). The CDR3 is 17 amino acids. The CDR3 is CASSARLAGTNTGELFF. CDR3 DNA: TGTGCCAGCAGCGCCCGACTAGCGGGGACGAACACCGGGGAGCTGTTTTTT.

V is TRBV11-2 and J is TRBJ2-2, with D possibly matching TRBD2 (6 bases). The CDR3 runs to 14 residues. Trimming took 5 bases from V and 5 from J, leaving 12 bases between them. CDR1 and CDR2 from the germline V gene are SGHAT and FQNNGV. CDR3 DNA: TGTGCCAGCAGCCTGCTACGGGGGACCGGGGAGCTGTTTTTT. It is translated as CASSLLRGTGELFF.

This clone appeared once. The chain has TRBV9 and TRBJ2-1; D gene ambiguous. This CDR3 has 15 residues. Germline V gives CDR1 SGDLS, CDR2 YYNGEE. V lost 0 bases and J 4 bases, leaving 11 bases between the germline ends. This CDR3 reads CASSVGGEKYNEQFF. CDR3 DNA sequence: TGTGCCAGCAGCGTAGGGGGTGAGAAGTACAATGAGCAGTTCTTC.

The chain is built from TRBV4-2 and TRBJ2-2; 13 nucleotides align to TRBD2. The germline V gene encodes CDR1 LGHNA and CDR2 YNFKEQ. The CDR3 covers 18 residues. With 3 bases clipped from V and 4 bases from J, the junction kept 8 bases outside the gene matches. CDR3 DNA sequence: TGTGCCAGCAGCCAGCGATTACTAGCGGGGGGGGGCACCGGGGAGCTGTTTTTT. It encodes CASSQRLLAGGGTGELFF.

J is TRBJ1-3 and V is TRBV7-3, with 8 nucleotides matching TRBD1. Germline CDR1 SGHTA, CDR2 FQGTGA. The J segment lost 2 bases and the V segment lost 5 bases, leaving 14 bases of the junction unmatched. CDR3 size: 18 residues. The CDR3 region is CASSPTGTGGGAGNTIYF. CDR3 nucleotide sequence: TGTGCCAGCAGCCCAACCGGGACAGGCGGGGGAGCTGGAAACACCATATATTTT.

This chain links TRBV7-3 with TRBJ2-1; D is undetermined. This CDR3 has 13 amino acids. The V gene's germline CDR1 is SGHTA and CDR2 FQGTGA. Trimming cost V 2 bases and J 2 bases, with 4 bases left between them. The chain's CDR3 is CASSLEAYNEQFF. The CDR3 bases are TGTGCCAGCAGCTTAGAGGCCTACAATGAGCAGTTCTTC.

CDR3 sequence: CASSYNRDPRTGELFF. The CDR3 DNA reads TGTGCCAGCAGCTACAACAGGGATCCCCGCACCGGGGAGCTGTTTTTT. The chain employs TRBV7-9 and TRBJ2-2; a possible D gene is TRBD1 (6 bases). The CDR3 totals 16 residues. Trimming cost V 4 bases and J 4 bases, with 16 bases left between them. The germline V gene has CDR1 SEHNR and CDR2 FQNEAQ (reference sequence). Filled out from reference TRBV7-9 and TRBJ2-2, the complete variable domain reads DTGVSQNPRHKITKRGQNVTFRCDPISEHNRLYWYRQTLGQGPEFLTYFQNEAQLEKSRLLSDRFSAERPKGSFSTLEIQRTEQGDSAMYLCASSYNRDPRTGELFFGEGSRLTVL.

The chain joins TRBV11-2 to TRBJ1-1; D unclear. The CDR3 length is 11 residues. From germline, CDR1 is SGHAT and CDR2 FQNNGV. Trimming stripped 11 bases from V and 2 bases from J, with 9 bases between. The CDR3 is CAVKRNTEAFF. As DNA, the CDR3 is TGTGCCGTGAAGCGTAACACTGAAGCTTTCTTT. The full variable domain, with the rest looked up from reference TRBV11-2 and TRBJ1-1, is EAGVAQSPRYKIIEKRQSVAFWCNPISGHATLYWYQQILGQGPKLLIQFQNNGVVDDSQLPKDRFSAERLKGVDSTLKIQPAKLEDSAVYLCAVKRNTEAFFGQGTRLTVV.

This clone was seen once. The rearrangement uses TRBV20-1 and TRBJ2-5, with D uncertain. The CDR3 covers 12 residues. The germline V and J ends were trimmed by 3 bases and 0 bases, with 5 bases remaining between them. Germline V CDR1 and CDR2: DFQATT, SNEGSKA (reference sequence). The CDR3 bases are TGCAGTGCTAGTTTGTACCAAGAGACCCAGTACTTC. Its translation: CSASLYQETQYF.

This chain uses TRBV7-9 with TRBJ2-7; 10 nucleotides line up with TRBD1. V gave up 4 bases and J gave up 4 bases; unmatched junction bases: 4. This CDR3 spans 14 amino acids. The germline gives CDR1 SEHNR, CDR2 FQNEAQ (reference sequence). The CDR3 DNA is TGTGCCAGCAGCTCGGACAGGGGGGGGTACGAGCAGTACTTC. Translating it yields CASSSDRGGYEQYF.

Regarding this clone: One end of the junction fails to match germline, which may point to a read error. CDR3 protein: CASRLGPVASF. Here the CDR3 DNA reads TGTGCCAGCCGCCTGGGGCCGGTGGCTAGCTTC. The chain employs TRBV12-3 or TRBV12-4 and TRBJ2-7, with D perhaps matching TRBD1 (5 bases). The CDR3 is made up of 11 amino acids.

The chain links TRBV19 to TRBJ2-2, with D tentatively TRBD1 (6 bases). With 4 bases removed from V and 0 bases from J, the gap between germline ends came to 9 bases. This CDR3 spans 15 amino acids. Germline V CDR1 and CDR2: LNHDA, SQIVND (reference sequence). The chain's CDR3 is CASSRTAANTGELFF. CDR3 sequence (DNA): TGTGCCAGTAGTAGGACAGCAGCGAACACCGGGGAGCTGTTTTTT.